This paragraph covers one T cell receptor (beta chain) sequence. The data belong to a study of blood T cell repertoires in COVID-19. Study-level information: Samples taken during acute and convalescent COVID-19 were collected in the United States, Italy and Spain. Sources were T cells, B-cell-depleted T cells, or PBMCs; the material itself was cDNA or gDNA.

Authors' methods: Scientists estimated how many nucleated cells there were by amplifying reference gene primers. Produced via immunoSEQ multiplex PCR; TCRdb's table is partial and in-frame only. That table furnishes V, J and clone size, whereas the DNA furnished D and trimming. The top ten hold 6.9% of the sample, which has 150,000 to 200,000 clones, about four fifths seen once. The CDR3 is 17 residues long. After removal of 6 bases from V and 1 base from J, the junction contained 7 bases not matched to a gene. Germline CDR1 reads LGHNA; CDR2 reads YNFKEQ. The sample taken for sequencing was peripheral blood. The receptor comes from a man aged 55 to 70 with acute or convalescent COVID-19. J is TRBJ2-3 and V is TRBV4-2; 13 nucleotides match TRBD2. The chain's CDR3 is CASRRELAGGGTDTQYF. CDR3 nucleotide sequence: TGTGCCAGCAGAAGAGAACTAGCGGGAGGGGGCACAGATACGCAGTATTTT.